A selection of T cell receptor beta chains follows, all from one sample in a study of blood T cell repertoires in COVID-19. Using immunoSEQ multiplex PCR, the repertoire was profiled, and TCRdb retains in-frame clones only, with some absent. The sample lists roughly 430,000 clones, around nine tenths occurring once. The sequenced material came from PBMCs or T cells enriched from blood (not recorded which). The receptors originated from a woman aged 18-29 years who had been exposed to COVID-19. CDR3s leave out the opening cysteine and the closing phenylalanine or tryptophan.

v_gene	j_gene	CDR3aa
TRBV21-1	TRBJ2-7	ASSKALPPGNYEQY
TRBV19	TRBJ2-1	ASSDLLTGTSGRSKF
TRBV6-5	TRBJ2-5	ASSYGGAQTQY
TRBV28	TRBJ1-2	ASSLRGFSGYT
TRBV9	TRBJ2-5	ASSLRGAETQY
TRBV2	TRBJ1-5	ASSEGLGWYQPQH
TRBV28	TRBJ2-3	ASTRLAGGQNTQY
TRBV6-5	TRBJ2-1	ASSLGTSPSNEQF
TRBV5-6	TRBJ1-2	ASNHPTGPSYGYT
TRBV2	TRBJ1-5	ASSSQGSNQPQH
TRBV3-1/TRBV3-2	TRBJ1-1	ASSQFQNTEAF
TRBV19	TRBJ1-5	ASTSGTGVYQPQH
TRBV7-9	TRBJ2-2	ASSLEGGQGEELF
TRBV25-1	TRBJ1-2	ASSEWQGYGYT
TRBV28	TRBJ2-3	ASGQPASGGTQY
TRBV9	TRBJ2-1	ASSAAGTGWNEQF